The clone carrying this TCR beta chain appeared once. Its antigen is not identified. This entry is derived from a study of T cell responses to AZD1222 COVID-19 vaccine. On the study more broadly: Second doses at about 4 or about 12 weeks were pooled.

Sequencing used immunoSEQ multiplex PCR; TCRdb keeps in-frame clones, though not all of them. Among roughly 150,000 clones listed, 93% were seen once. Findings and limits, study-wide: Clonal diversity was possibly underestimated, and white British individuals and females predominated among donors. Only 5 or 6 AZD1222 recipients tested seropositive at baseline. Vaccine-associated CD4 TCRs spanned spike, dominant at 160-218 and 743-854.

Germline V lookup: CDR1 SGHRS, CDR2 YFSETQ. Trimming removed 5 bases at V and 1 base at J, with 16 bases between. This CDR3 has 17 amino acids. The chain combines TRBV5-1 with TRBJ2-6, with D possibly matching TRBD1 (6 bases). The source of this sequence is an adult in good health. Here the sequenced sample was peripheral blood, taken on day 0 of AZD1222 vaccination. CDR3 nucleotides: TGCGCCAGCAGACAATCTTACAGGGCGTCTGGGGCCAACGTCCTGACTTTC. Translation gives CASRQSYRASGANVLTF.